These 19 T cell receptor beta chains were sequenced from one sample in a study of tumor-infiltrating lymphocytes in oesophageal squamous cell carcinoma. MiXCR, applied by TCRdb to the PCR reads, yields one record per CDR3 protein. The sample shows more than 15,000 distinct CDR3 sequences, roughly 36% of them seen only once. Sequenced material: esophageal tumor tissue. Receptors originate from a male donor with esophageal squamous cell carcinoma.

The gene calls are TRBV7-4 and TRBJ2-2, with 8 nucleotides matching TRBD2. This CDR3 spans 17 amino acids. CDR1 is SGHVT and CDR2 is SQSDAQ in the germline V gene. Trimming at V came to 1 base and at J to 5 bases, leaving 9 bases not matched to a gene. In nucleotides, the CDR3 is TGTGCCAGCAGCTTAGTGACAGGAGGGACTAGGACCGGGGAGCTGTTTTTT. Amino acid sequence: CASSLVTGGTRTGELFF.

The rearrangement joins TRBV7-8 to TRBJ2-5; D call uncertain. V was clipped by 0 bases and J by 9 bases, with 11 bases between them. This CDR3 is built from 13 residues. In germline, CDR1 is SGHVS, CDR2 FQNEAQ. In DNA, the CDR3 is TGTGCCAGCAGCTTAGCTACCCCCGGAGCCCAGTACTTC. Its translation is CASSLATPGAQYF.

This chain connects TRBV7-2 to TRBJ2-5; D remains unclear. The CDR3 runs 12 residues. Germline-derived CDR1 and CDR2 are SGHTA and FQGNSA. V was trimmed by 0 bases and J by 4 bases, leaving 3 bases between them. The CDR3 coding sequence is TGTGCCAGCAGCTTAGCGCGAGAGACCCAGTACTTC. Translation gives CASSLARETQYF.

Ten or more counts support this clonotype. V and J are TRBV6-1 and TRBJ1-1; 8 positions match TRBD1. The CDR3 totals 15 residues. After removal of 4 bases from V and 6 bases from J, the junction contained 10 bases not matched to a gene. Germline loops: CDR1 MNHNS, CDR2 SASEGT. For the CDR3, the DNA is TGTGCCAGCAGTGGTCAGGGGGCGCAGGGGGCTGAAGCTTTCTTT. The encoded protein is CASSGQGAQGAEAFF.

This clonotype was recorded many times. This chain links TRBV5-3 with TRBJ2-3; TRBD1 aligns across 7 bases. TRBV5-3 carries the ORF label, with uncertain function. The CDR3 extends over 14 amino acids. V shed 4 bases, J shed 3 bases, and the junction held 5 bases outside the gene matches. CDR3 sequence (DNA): TGTGCCAGAAGCATAAACAGGGGAACAGATACGCAGTATTTT. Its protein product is CARSINRGTDTQYF.

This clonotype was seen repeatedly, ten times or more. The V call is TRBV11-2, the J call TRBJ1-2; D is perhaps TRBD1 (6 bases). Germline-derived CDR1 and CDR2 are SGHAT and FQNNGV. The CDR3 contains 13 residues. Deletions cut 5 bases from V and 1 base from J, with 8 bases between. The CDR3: CASSPQGNYGYTF. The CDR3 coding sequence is TGTGCCAGCAGCCCACAGGGTAACTATGGCTACACCTTC. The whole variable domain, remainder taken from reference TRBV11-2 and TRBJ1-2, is EAGVAQSPRYKIIEKRQSVAFWCNPISGHATLYWYQQILGQGPKLLIQFQNNGVVDDSQLPKDRFSAERLKGVDSTLKIQPAKLEDSAVYLCASSPQGNYGYTFGSGTRLTVV.

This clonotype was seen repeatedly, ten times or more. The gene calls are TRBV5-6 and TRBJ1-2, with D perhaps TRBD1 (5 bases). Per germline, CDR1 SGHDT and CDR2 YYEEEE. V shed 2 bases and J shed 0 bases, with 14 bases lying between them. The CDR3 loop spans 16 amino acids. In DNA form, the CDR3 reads TGTGCCAGCAGCTTATCAAGGACATTAGCTAACTATGGCTACACCTTC. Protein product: CASSLSRTLANYGYTF.

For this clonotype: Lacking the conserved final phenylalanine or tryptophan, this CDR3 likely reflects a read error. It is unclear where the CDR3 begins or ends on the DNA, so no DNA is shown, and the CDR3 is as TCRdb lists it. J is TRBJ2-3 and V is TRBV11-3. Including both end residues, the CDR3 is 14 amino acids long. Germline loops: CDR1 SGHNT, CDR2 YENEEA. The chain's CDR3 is CASSPRNYGYTFGS.

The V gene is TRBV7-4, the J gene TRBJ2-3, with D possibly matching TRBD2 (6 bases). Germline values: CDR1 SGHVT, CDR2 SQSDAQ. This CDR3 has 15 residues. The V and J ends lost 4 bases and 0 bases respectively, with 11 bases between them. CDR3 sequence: CASSSPGLSTDTQYF. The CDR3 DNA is TGTGCCAGCAGCTCACCTGGACTAAGCACAGATACGCAGTATTTT.

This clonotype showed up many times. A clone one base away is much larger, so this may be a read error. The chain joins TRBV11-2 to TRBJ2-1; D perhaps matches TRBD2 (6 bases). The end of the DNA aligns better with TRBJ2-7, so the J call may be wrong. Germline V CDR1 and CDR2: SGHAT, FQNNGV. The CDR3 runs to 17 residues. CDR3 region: CASSPGGAGSSYNEQYF. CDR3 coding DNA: TGTGCCAGCAGCCCGGGCGGGGCGGGGTCCTCCTACAATGAGCAGTACTTC.

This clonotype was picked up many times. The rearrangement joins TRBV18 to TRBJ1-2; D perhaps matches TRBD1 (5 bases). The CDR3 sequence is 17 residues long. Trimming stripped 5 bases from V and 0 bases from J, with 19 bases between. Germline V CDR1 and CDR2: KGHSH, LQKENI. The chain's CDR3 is CASSSTLTVPSNYGYTF. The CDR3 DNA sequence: TGTGCCAGCTCATCCACTTTGACAGTCCCCTCTAACTATGGCTACACCTTC. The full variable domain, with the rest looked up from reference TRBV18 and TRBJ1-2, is NAGVMQNPRHLVRRRGQEARLRCSPMKGHSHVYWYRQLPEEGLKFMVYLQKENIIDESGMPKERFSAEFPKEGPSILRIQQVVRGDSAAYFCASSSTLTVPSNYGYTFGSGTRLTVV.

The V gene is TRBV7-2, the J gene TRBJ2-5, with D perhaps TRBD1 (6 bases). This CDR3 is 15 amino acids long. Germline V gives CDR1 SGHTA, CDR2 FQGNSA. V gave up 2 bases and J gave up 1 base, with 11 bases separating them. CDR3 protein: CASSLTGSPQETQYF. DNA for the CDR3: TGTGCCAGCAGCTTAACAGGGAGCCCCCAAGAGACCCAGTACTTC.

The chain's CDR3 is CASSLQAGARHEQYF. Written as DNA, the CDR3 is TGTGCCAGCAGCTTACAAGCGGGTGCCCGCCACGAGCAGTACTTC. The rearrangement links TRBV11-2 to TRBJ2-1; D is possibly TRBD2 (6 bases). The end of the DNA aligns better with TRBJ2-7, so the J call may be wrong. CDR1 SGHAT and CDR2 FQNNGV come from the germline V gene. This CDR3 is 15 amino acids long.

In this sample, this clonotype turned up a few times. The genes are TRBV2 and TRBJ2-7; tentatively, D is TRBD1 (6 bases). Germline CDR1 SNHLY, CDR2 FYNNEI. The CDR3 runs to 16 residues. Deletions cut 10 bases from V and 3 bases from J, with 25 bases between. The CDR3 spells CATTGKRLTFDYEQYF. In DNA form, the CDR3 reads TGTGCCACGACAGGCAAACGTCTAACCTTCGACTACGAGCAGTACTTC.

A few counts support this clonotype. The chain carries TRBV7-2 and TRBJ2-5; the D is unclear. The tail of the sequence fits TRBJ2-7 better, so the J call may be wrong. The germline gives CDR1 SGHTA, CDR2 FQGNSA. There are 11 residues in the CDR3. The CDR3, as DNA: TGTGCCAGCAGTCTCCACTACGAGCAGTACTTC. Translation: CASSLHYEQYF.

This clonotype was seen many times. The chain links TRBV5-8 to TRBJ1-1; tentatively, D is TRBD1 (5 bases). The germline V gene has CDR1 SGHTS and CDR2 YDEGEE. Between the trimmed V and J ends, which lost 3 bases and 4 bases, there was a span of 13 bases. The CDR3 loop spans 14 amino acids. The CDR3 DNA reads TGTGCCAGCAGCTCAGGGTCCGGGGGCACTGAAGCTTTCTTT. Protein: CASSSGSGGTEAFF.

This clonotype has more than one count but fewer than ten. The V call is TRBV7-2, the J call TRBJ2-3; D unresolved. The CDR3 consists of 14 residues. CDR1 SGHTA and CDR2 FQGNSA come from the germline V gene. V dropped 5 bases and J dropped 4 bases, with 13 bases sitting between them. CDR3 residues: CASSPSVVPDTQYF. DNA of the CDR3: TGTGCCAGCAGCCCTAGTGTAGTCCCAGATACGCAGTATTTT.

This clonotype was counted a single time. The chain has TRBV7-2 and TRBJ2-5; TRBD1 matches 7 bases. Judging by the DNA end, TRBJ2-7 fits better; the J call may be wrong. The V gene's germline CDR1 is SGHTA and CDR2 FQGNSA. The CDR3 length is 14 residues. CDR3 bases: TGTGCCAGCAGCACATACAGGGGCTCGGACGAGCAGTACTTC. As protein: CASSTYRGSDEQYF.

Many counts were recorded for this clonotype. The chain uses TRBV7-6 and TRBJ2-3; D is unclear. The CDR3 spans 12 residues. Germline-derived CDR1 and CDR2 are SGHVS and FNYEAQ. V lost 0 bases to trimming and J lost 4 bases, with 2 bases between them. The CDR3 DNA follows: TGTGCCAGCAGCTTAGCGGCAGATACGCAGTATTTT. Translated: CASSLAADTQYF. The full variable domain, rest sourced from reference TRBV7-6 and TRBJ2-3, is GAGVSQSPRYKVTKRGQDVALRCDPISGHVSLYWYRQALGQGPEFLTYFNYEAQQDKSGLPNDRFSAERPEGSISTLTIQRTEQRDSAMYRCASSLAADTQYFGPGTRLTVL.